Listed below are T cell receptor beta chains from one sample, sequenced in a study of blood T cell repertoires in COVID-19. Repertoires were generated with immunoSEQ multiplex PCR, while TCRdb's copy carries only in-frame clones and drops some. The sample includes roughly 260,000 clones, about 91% seen only once; the top ten take about 2.5%. Sequenced input: peripheral blood. The source of these receptors is a person aged 18 to 30 with COVID-19, enrolled during active disease. The CDR3 runs from the conserved cysteine through the conserved F or W. A D gene is named only where the DNA matches it firmly. A row's size may be missing; if present it is once, few, many or a size class.

. | TRBJ2-7 | 16 | TRBD1 | TRBV5-1 | CASSLDLTGQGYEQYF | TGCGCCAGCAGCTTGGACTTAACTGGACAGGGCTACGAGCAGTACTTC
. | TRBJ2-7 | 14 | . | TRBV9 | CASSGLPRENEQYF | TGTGCCAGCAGCGGCCTTCCCAGGGAAAACGAGCAGTACTTC
. | TRBJ2-1 | 16 | TRBD2 | TRBV7-9 | CASSLGSGTTNNEQFF | TGTGCCAGCAGCTTAGGGTCCGGGACTACGAACAATGAGCAGTTCTTC
. | TRBJ2-7 | 12 | . | TRBV7-2 | CASSLVVHEQYF | TGTGCCAGCAGCTTAGTAGTCCACGAGCAGTACTTC
. | TRBJ2-3 | 15 | TRBD1 | TRBV6-4 | CASSEDRGGTDTQYF | TGTGCCAGCAGTGAGGACAGGGGAGGAACAGATACGCAGTATTTT
. | TRBJ2-7 | 15 | TRBD2 | TRBV5-5 | CASSLGVGTSHEQYF | TGTGCCAGCAGCTTGGGGGTAGGGACTAGTCACGAGCAGTACTTC
. | TRBJ2-3 | 16 | TRBD2 | TRBV24-1 | CATSDFTSGSTDTQYF | TGTGCCACCAGTGATTTCACTAGCGGGAGCACAGATACGCAGTATTTT
once | TRBJ2-1 | 14 | TRBD2 | TRBV11-2 | CASSPSGGNNEQFF | TGTGCCAGCAGCCCGTCGGGAGGGAACAATGAGCAGTTCTTC
once | TRBJ1-2 | 10 | . | TRBV19 | CASKEGGYTF | TGTGCCAGTAAAGAGGGTGGCTACACCTTC
. | TRBJ1-1 | 15 | . | TRBV11-2 | CASSVSFKLRPEAFF | TGTGCCAGCAGCGTGTCTTTTAAGCTGAGGCCTGAAGCTTTCTTT
. | TRBJ2-7 | 18 | TRBD2 | TRBV7-8 | CASSLAFGGASRTYEQYF | TGTGCCAGCAGCTTAGCTTTCGGGGGGGCTAGCAGAACCTACGAGCAGTACTTC
few | TRBJ1-4 | 12 | . | TRBV29-1 | CSVAQGSEKLFF | TGCAGCGTCGCCCAGGGAAGCGAAAAACTGTTTTTT
. | TRBJ1-5 | 13 | TRBD1 | TRBV24-1 | CATSDGQGQPQHF | TGTGCCACCAGTGACGGACAGGGCCAGCCCCAGCATTTT
. | TRBJ2-5 | 14 | TRBD1 | TRBV5-6 | CASSRGQGTQTQYF | TGTGCCAGCAGCAGGGGACAGGGCACCCAGACCCAGTACTTC
. | TRBJ1-1 | 15 | . | TRBV7-2 | CASSLEPGRKTEAFF | TGTGCCAGCAGCTTAGAACCGGGAAGGAAAACTGAAGCTTTCTTT
once | TRBJ1-1 | 13 | . | TRBV30 | CAWSQTANTEAFF | TGTGCCTGGAGTCAGACAGCGAACACTGAAGCTTTCTTT
few | TRBJ1-1 | 15 | . | TRBV10-3 | CAISDTGSTNTEAFF | TGTGCCATCAGTGACACAGGGAGCACGAACACTGAAGCTTTCTTT
. | TRBJ2-7 | 14 | TRBD2 | TRBV9 | CASSVEGLANEQYF | TGTGCCAGCAGCGTAGAGGGACTAGCGAACGAGCAGTACTTC